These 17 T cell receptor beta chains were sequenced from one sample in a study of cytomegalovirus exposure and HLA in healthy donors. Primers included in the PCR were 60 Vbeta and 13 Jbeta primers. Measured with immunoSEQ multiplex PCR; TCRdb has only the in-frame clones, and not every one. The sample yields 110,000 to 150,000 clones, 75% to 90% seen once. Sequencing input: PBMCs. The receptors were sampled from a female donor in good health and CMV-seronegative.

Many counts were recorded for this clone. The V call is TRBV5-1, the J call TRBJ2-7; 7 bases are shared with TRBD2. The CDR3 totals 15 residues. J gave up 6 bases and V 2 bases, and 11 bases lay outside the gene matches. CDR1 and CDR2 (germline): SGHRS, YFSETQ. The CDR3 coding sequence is TGCGCCAGCAGCTTTGACGGCGGGAGCGGTCTCGAGCAGTACTTC. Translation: CASSFDGGSGLEQYF.

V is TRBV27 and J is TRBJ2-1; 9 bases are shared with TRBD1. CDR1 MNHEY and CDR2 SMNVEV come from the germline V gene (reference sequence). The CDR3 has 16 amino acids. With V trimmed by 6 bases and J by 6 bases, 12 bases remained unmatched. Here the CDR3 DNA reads TGTGCCAGCAGCATCATTCCGGGACAGGGTGTCAATGAGCAGTTCTTC. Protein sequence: CASSIIPGQGVNEQFF.

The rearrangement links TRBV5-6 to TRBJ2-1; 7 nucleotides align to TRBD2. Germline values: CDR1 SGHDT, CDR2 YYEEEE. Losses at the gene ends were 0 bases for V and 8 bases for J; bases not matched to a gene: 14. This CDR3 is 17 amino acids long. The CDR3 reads CASSLESRTSDWDEQFF. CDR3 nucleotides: TGTGCCAGCAGCTTGGAGTCCCGAACTAGCGATTGGGATGAGCAGTTCTTC.

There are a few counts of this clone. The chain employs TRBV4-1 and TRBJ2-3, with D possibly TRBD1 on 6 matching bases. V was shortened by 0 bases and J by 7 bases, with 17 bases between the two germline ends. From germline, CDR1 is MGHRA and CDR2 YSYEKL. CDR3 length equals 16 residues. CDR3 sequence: CASSQEGALAGYTQYF. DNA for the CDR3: TGCGCCAGCAGCCAAGAGGGGGCGCTAGCCGGGTATACGCAGTATTTT.

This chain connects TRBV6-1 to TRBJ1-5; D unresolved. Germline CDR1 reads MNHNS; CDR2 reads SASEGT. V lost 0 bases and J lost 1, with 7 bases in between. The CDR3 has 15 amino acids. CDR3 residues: CASSEAGGSNQPQHF. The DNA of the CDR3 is TGTGCCAGCAGTGAAGCGGGAGGGAGCAATCAGCCCCAGCATTTT.

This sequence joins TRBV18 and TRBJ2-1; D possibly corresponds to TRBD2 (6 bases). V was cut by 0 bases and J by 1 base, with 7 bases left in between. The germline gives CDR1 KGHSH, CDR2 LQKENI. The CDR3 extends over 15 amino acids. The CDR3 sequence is CASSPPGSSYNEQFF. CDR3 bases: TGTGCCAGCTCACCACCCGGGAGTTCCTACAATGAGCAGTTCTTC.

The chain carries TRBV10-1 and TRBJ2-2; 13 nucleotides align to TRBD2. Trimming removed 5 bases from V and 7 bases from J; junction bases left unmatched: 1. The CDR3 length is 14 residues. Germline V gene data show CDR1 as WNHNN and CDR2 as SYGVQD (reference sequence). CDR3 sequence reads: CASSRLAGGGELFF. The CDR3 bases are TGCGCCAGCAGTAGACTAGCGGGAGGCGGGGAGCTGTTTTTT.

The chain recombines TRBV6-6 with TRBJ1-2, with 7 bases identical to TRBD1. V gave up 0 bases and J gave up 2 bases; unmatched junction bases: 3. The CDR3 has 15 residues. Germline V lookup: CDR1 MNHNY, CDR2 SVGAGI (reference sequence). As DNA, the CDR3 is TGTGCCAGCAGTTACTCCCCGACAGGGAACTATGGCTACACCTTC. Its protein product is CASSYSPTGNYGYTF.

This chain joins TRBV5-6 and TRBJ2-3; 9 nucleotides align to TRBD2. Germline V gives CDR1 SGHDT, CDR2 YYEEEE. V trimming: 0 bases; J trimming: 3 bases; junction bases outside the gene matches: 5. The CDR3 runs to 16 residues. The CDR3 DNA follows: TGTGCCAGCAGCTTGGCAAAAGCGGGGGGTACAGATACGCAGTATTTT. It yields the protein CASSLAKAGGTDTQYF.

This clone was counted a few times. CDR3 loop: CASSERGHTEAFF. Written as DNA, the CDR3 is TGTGCCAGCAGTGAAAGGGGTCACACTGAAGCTTTCTTT. This rearrangement joins TRBV6-1 to TRBJ1-1; a weak D match, TRBD1 (5 bases). The CDR3 extends over 13 amino acids. Looked up from germline, CDR1 is MNHNS and CDR2 is SASEGT. V lost 2 bases and J lost 3, with 7 bases in between.

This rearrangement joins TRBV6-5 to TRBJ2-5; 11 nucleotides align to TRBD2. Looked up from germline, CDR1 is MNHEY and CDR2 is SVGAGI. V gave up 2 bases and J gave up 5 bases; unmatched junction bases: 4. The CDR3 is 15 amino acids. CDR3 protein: CASSYTSGSRETQYF. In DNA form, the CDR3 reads TGTGCCAGCAGTTACACTAGCGGGAGTAGGGAGACCCAGTACTTC.

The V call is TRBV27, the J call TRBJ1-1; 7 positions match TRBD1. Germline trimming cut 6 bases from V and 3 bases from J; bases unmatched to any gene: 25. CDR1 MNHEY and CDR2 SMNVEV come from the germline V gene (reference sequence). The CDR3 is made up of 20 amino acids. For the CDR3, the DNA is TGTGCCAGCAGGCAAAGAGGGGGCGGGGGGGCGCCGGCGGCGGACACTGAAGCTTTCTTT. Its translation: CASRQRGGGGAPAADTEAFF.

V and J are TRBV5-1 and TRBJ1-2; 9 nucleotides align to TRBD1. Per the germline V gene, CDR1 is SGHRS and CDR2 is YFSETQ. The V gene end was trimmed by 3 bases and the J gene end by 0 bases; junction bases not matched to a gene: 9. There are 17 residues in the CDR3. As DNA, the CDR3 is TGCGCCAGCAGCTCAGGGACAGGGAACCCGTCTAACTATGGCTACACCTTC. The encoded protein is CASSSGTGNPSNYGYTF. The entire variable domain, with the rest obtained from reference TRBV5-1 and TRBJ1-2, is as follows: KAGVTQTPRYLIKTRGQQVTLSCSPISGHRSVSWYQQTPGQGLQFLFEYFSETQRNKGNFPGRFSGRQFSNSRSEMNVSTLELGDSALYLCASSSGTGNPSNYGYTFGSGTRLTVV.

Written as DNA, the CDR3 is TGTGCCAGCAGTTTCGGAGGTGTCCTAGCGGGAGCTAGTTACGAGCAGTACTTC. Amino acid sequence: CASSFGGVLAGASYEQYF. The V gene is TRBV27, the J gene TRBJ2-7; 10 bases line up with TRBD2. The V gene's germline CDR1 is MNHEY and CDR2 SMNVEV (reference sequence). The V segment lost 3 bases and the J segment 4 bases; nucleotides outside the gene matches: 15. The CDR3 extends over 18 amino acids.

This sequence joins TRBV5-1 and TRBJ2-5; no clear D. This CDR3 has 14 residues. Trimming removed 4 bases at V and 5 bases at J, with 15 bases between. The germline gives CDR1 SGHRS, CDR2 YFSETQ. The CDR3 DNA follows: TGCGCCAGCAGCCTGACTTCGATGGCGGAGACCCAGTACTTC. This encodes CASSLTSMAETQYF.

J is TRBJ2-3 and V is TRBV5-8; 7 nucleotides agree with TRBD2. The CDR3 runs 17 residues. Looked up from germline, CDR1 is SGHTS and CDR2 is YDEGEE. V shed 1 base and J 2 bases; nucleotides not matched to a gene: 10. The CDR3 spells CASSLLATSRFTDTQYF. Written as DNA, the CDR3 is TGTGCCAGCAGCTTGTTGGCGACTAGCCGATTCACAGATACGCAGTATTTT.

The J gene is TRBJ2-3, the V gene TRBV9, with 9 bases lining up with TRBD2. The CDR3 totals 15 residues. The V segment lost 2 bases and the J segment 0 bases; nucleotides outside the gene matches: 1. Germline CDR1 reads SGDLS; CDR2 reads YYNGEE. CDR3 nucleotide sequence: TGTGCCAGCAGCGTCAGCGGGGGGAGCACAGATACGCAGTATTTT. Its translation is CASSVSGGSTDTQYF.